Each of the 31 T cell receptor beta chains below was sequenced from the same sample in a study of patients and donors after allogeneic stem cell transplantation. MiXCR, run by TCRdb on the RT-PCR reads, gives a single entry per CDR3 protein. The repertoire includes fewer than 500,000 distinct CDR3 sequences, 16% of them detected once, and less than 8.5% sits in the top ten. Sequencing was carried out using blood, either unsorted or a sorted T cell fraction (not recorded which). These receptors were collected from a human donor who was either an allogeneic HSCT recipient or a stem cell or donor lymphocyte infusion donor (not recorded which). It is not recorded whose cells these are; they may come from a transplant donor.

This clonotype appeared a few times. The CDR3 here is CASSYSSRGLRTGELFF. The CDR3 DNA reads as TGTGCCAGCAGTTACTCTAGCCGGGGTCTGAGGACCGGGGAGCTGTTTTTT. This chain uses TRBV6-5 with TRBJ2-2; tentative D call: TRBD2 (5 bases). Trimming stripped 0 bases from V and 5 bases from J, with 16 bases between. Germline lookup yields CDR1 MNHEY and CDR2 SVGAGI. The length of the CDR3 is 17 residues.

The chain recombines TRBV3-1 with TRBJ2-7; no clear D. The CDR3 length is 14 residues. Germline CDR1 is LGHDT and CDR2 is YNNKEL (reference sequence). The ends were cut back, 2 bases at V and 6 bases at J, with 14 bases in the middle. The CDR3 loop reads CASSQSLKVPEQYF. CDR3 sequence (DNA): TGTGCCAGCAGCCAATCTCTTAAAGTCCCCGAGCAGTACTTC.

Many counts were recorded for this clonotype. The chain joins TRBV4-2 to TRBJ2-4; 10 nucleotides align to TRBD1. The V gene's germline CDR1 is LGHNA and CDR2 YNFKEQ. The CDR3 runs to 16 residues. The V and J ends lost 0 bases and 1 base, in that order; junction bases with no gene match: 0. The CDR3 nucleotides are TGTGCCAGCAGCCAAGAGGGACAGGGGGCCAAAAACATTCAGTACTTC. Translated, it gives CASSQEGQGAKNIQYF.

CDR3 protein: CASSLGQPGTPLHF. CDR3 nucleotide sequence: TGTGCCAGCAGCTTGGGACAGCCAGGAACTCCCCTCCACTTT. The chain uses TRBV4-2 and TRBJ1-6, with 7 bases fitting TRBD1. CDR1 and CDR2 from the germline V gene are LGHNA and YNFKEQ. The CDR3 length is 14 residues. V lost 5 bases to trimming and J lost 13 bases; unmatched junction nucleotides: 11.

This chain joins TRBV10-3 and TRBJ1-4; 7 bases fit TRBD1. V was pared by 5 bases and J by 13 bases, with 7 bases of the junction left unmatched. This CDR3 is built from 12 residues. Germline V gene data show CDR1 as ENHRY and CDR2 as SYGVKD. The CDR3: CAISRQGEGLFF. As DNA, the CDR3 is TGTGCCATCAGTCGACAGGGAGAGGGACTGTTTTTT.

This clonotype was recorded at least ten times. The chain uses TRBV12-3 or TRBV12-4 and TRBJ1-2; maybe TRBD1 (6 bases). V was clipped by 5 bases and J by 8 bases, with 12 bases between them. This CDR3 is 12 amino acids long. The CDR3 loop reads CASSRGHEGYTF. Written as DNA, the CDR3 is TGTGCCAGCAGTAGGGGACACGAGGGCTACACCTTC.

The gene calls are TRBV10-2 and TRBJ2-4; D is ambiguous. V dropped 3 bases and J dropped 8 bases, with 5 bases sitting between them. Germline V gives CDR1 WSHSY, CDR2 SAAADI. The CDR3 loop spans 11 amino acids. The CDR3 coding sequence is TGCGCCAGCAGTGAAAGGGACATTCAGTACTTC. This codes for CASSERDIQYF.

The chain links TRBV3-1 to TRBJ2-2; tentatively, D is TRBD1 (6 bases). There are 20 residues in the CDR3. Germline values: CDR1 LGHDT, CDR2 YNNKEL (reference sequence). The V and J ends lost 0 bases and 4 bases respectively, with 24 bases between them. The CDR3 bases are TGTGCCAGCAGCCAAGATGGACAGACAAGGCCAGTCGGGTCCACCGGGGAGCTGTTTTTT. Protein sequence: CASSQDGQTRPVGSTGELFF.

This clonotype was detected only once. The V gene is TRBV24-1, the J gene TRBJ2-5; D perhaps matches TRBD2 (5 bases). The germline CDR1 and CDR2 sequences are KGHDR and SFDVKD. The CDR3 loop spans 16 amino acids. V lost 3 bases and J lost 5, with 18 bases in between. CDR3 in amino acids: CATSDPLRGPGETQYF. Written as DNA, the CDR3 is TGTGCCACCAGTGATCCCCTACGAGGGCCCGGGGAGACCCAGTACTTC.

In its sample, this clonotype was seen many times. This chain links TRBV12-3 or TRBV12-4 with TRBJ2-2, with a weak D call TRBD1 (5 bases). The V end lost 10 bases, the J end lost 0 bases, and 12 bases lay between the germline ends. The CDR3 sequence is 14 residues long. The CDR3 spells CAKGSGPNTGELFF. For the CDR3, the DNA is TGTGCCAAGGGGTCAGGGCCGAACACCGGGGAGCTGTTTTTT.

The J gene is TRBJ2-5, the V gene TRBV15; 10 bases map to TRBD1. The CDR3 totals 15 residues. The V and J ends lost 0 bases and 4 bases, in that order; junction bases with no gene match: 2. The germline V gene has CDR1 LNHNV and CDR2 YYDKDF (reference sequence). CDR3 in DNA: TGTGCCACCAGCAGAGAAGACAGGGGGCGAGAGACCCAGTACTTC. It specifies CATSREDRGRETQYF.

The rearrangement links TRBV24-1 to TRBJ2-1; 7 positions match TRBD2. The CDR3 is 15 amino acids. Per the germline V gene, CDR1 is KGHDR and CDR2 is SFDVKD. J lost 5 bases, V lost 6 bases, and 9 bases had no gene match. CDR3 DNA: TGTGCCACCAGTCACCGGGACTACCCGGACAATGAGCAGTTCTTC. It codes for CATSHRDYPDNEQFF.

A few counts support this clonotype. The chain uses TRBV11-2 and TRBJ2-1; D unclear. Germline V lookup: CDR1 SGHAT, CDR2 FQNNGV. The CDR3 extends over 15 amino acids. Trimming removed 1 base at V and 1 base at J, with 8 bases between. CDR3 coding DNA: TGTGCCAGCAGCTTAGTTAAGCAATCCTACAATGAGCAGTTCTTC. Its protein product is CASSLVKQSYNEQFF.

This clonotype was seen a few times. J is TRBJ1-5 and V is TRBV24-1; D call uncertain. Germline V gene lookup returns CDR1 KGHDR and CDR2 SFDVKD. The V end lost 5 bases, the J end lost 7 bases, and 14 bases lay between the germline ends. CDR3 size: 14 residues. The CDR3 DNA sequence: TGTGCCACCAGTGCAAAGTCATTCGACCAGCCCCAGCATTTT. As protein: CATSAKSFDQPQHF.

This clonotype was picked up many times. V is TRBV20-1 and J is TRBJ2-7; 7 bases are shared with TRBD1. CDR3 size: 14 residues. CDR1 and CDR2 from the germline V gene are DFQATT and SNEGSKA (reference sequence). Losses at the gene ends were 5 bases for V and 6 bases for J; bases not matched to a gene: 13. The CDR3 DNA follows: TGCAGTGCTGACATAGGGGGCCTCTCGGGCGAGCAGTACTTC. Amino acid sequence: CSADIGGLSGEQYF.

A single count supports this clonotype. V gene TRBV5-1 combines with J gene TRBJ2-4, with D perhaps matching TRBD1 or TRBD2 (5 bases each). Germline CDR1 reads SGHRS; CDR2 reads YFSETQ. The CDR3 spans 14 residues. V was pared by 6 bases and J by 7 bases, with 17 bases between. DNA of the CDR3: TGCGCCAGCACCCCAGGGAGCATCACTAACATTCAGTACTTC. It encodes CASTPGSITNIQYF.

This clonotype came up a few times. This chain uses TRBV12-3 or TRBV12-4 with TRBJ1-6; D is unresolved. This CDR3 spans 14 amino acids. V dropped 0 bases and J dropped 11 bases, with 11 bases sitting between them. This chain's CDR3 is CASSLALRQPPLHF. CDR3 bases: TGTGCCAGCAGTTTAGCGCTTCGGCAACCACCCCTCCACTTT.

The chain combines TRBV11-2 with TRBJ2-3; D remains unclear. The V end was cut by 3 bases, the J end by 7 bases, with 11 bases between. This CDR3 is built from 13 residues. The germline V gene encodes CDR1 SGHAT and CDR2 FQNNGV. The CDR3 loop is CASSLVRDYTQYF. In DNA form, the CDR3 reads TGTGCCAGCAGCTTGGTCAGAGATTATACGCAGTATTTT.

This clonotype occurred many times. The chain has TRBV12-3 or TRBV12-4 and TRBJ2-2; D ambiguous. The CDR3 runs to 14 residues. Trimming removed 7 bases from V and 6 bases from J, with 15 bases in between. CDR3 nucleotides: TGTGCCAGCACCGAATTTGAGCAGGCCGGGGAGCTGTTTTTT. Its translation: CASTEFEQAGELFF.

This sequence joins TRBV5-4 and TRBJ2-3; D unclear. V was cut by 4 bases and J by 2 bases, with 5 bases left in between. Germline CDR1 is SGHNT and CDR2 is YYREEE (reference sequence). The CDR3 is 12 residues long. CDR3 sequence: CASSRPTDTQYF. CDR3 nucleotides: TGTGCCAGCAGCAGACCCACAGATACGCAGTATTTT.

This clonotype appeared many times. The J gene is TRBJ2-1, the V gene TRBV5-1; a weak D match, TRBD2 (5 bases). Germline CDR1 and CDR2: SGHRS and YFSETQ. The CDR3 has 13 amino acids. With 2 bases removed from V and 9 bases from J, the gap between germline ends came to 12 bases. The CDR3 nucleotides read TGCGCCAGCAGCTTCGACGGGAAGCTTGAGCAGTTCTTC. Its protein product is CASSFDGKLEQFF. The entire variable domain, with the rest obtained from reference TRBV5-1 and TRBJ2-1, is as follows: KAGVTQTPRYLIKTRGQQVTLSCSPISGHRSVSWYQQTPGQGLQFLFEYFSETQRNKGNFPGRFSGRQFSNSRSEMNVSTLELGDSALYLCASSFDGKLEQFFGPGTRLTVL.

This clonotype was observed a handful of times. The rearrangement joins TRBV29-1 to TRBJ2-7; 8 bases map to TRBD1. From germline, CDR1 is SQVTM and CDR2 ANQGSEA. Germline trimming cut 7 bases from V and 0 bases from J; bases unmatched to any gene: 5. There are 13 residues in the CDR3. The CDR3 sequence is CSAGTGSSYEQYF. For the CDR3, the DNA is TGCAGCGCCGGGACAGGTTCCTCCTACGAGCAGTACTTC.

This clonotype was counted at least ten times. CDR3 residues: CASSPRTGNNQPQHF. DNA for the CDR3: TGTGCCAGCAGCCCGCGGACAGGGAACAATCAGCCCCAGCATTTT. V and J are TRBV3-1 and TRBJ1-5, with TRBD1 matching over 8 bases. V was pared by 4 bases and J by 3 bases, with 5 bases of the junction left unmatched. Germline CDR1 LGHDT, CDR2 YNNKEL (reference sequence). The length of the CDR3 is 15 residues.

This clonotype occurred a few times. The CDR3 nucleotides are TGCGCCAGCACCAGAGAGCGGGGGCCCCCAGATACGCAGTATTTT. Its protein is CASTRERGPPDTQYF. The gene calls are TRBV5-1 and TRBJ2-3, with 8 bases lining up with TRBD2. V shed 6 bases, J shed 4 bases, and the junction held 10 bases outside the gene matches. The CDR3 has 15 amino acids. Germline V gene sequence: CDR1 SGHRS, CDR2 YFSETQ.

This clonotype was recorded a few times. The chain combines TRBV7-2 with TRBJ1-6, with a weak D call TRBD1 (5 bases). V was cut by 5 bases and J by 9 bases, with 17 bases left in between. CDR3 length: 15 amino acids. CDR1 is SGHTA, CDR2 FQGNSA, per germline. For the CDR3, the DNA is TGTGCCAGCAGCGCTCCGGGACCGCAGGGTTCACCCCTCCACTTT. This gives the protein CASSAPGPQGSPLHF. The full variable domain, rest sourced from reference TRBV7-2 and TRBJ1-6, is GAGVSQSPSNKVTEKGKDVELRCDPISGHTALYWYRQSLGQGLEFLIYFQGNSAPDKSGLPSDRFSAERTGGSVSTLTIQRTQQEDSAVYLCASSAPGPQGSPLHFGNGTRLTVT.

This clonotype has at least ten counts. CDR3 bases: TGTGCCAGCAGTCAAGGTTGGGAGGACGAGCAGTACTTC. This encodes CASSQGWEDEQYF. The rearrangement uses TRBV12-3 or TRBV12-4 and TRBJ2-7, with D possibly TRBD2 on 6 matching bases. The CDR3 is 13 amino acids. The germline V and J ends were trimmed by 5 bases and 5 bases, with 13 bases remaining between them.

This rearrangement joins TRBV6-1 to TRBJ1-2; D is ambiguous. From germline, CDR1 is MNHNS and CDR2 SASEGT. This CDR3 region has 17 residues. V shed 6 bases and J shed 4 bases, with 24 bases lying between them. The CDR3 DNA reads TGTGCCAGCAGATGGAGTGTCCAAGGCCTCGGGGTCTATGGCTACACCTTC. Its protein product is CASRWSVQGLGVYGYTF.

This clonotype was counted a few times. This chain links TRBV4-2 with TRBJ2-1; D is unclear. Trimming left V 0 bases short and J 4 bases short, with 13 bases between. The CDR3 covers 16 residues. CDR1 is LGHNA, CDR2 YNFKEQ, per germline. The CDR3 region is CASSQERAPSYNEQFF. CDR3 nucleotide sequence: TGTGCCAGCAGCCAAGAACGGGCACCCTCTTACAATGAGCAGTTCTTC.

This clonotype was detected a few times. This chain links TRBV5-8 with TRBJ2-6; D perhaps matches TRBD1 (5 bases). The ends were cut back, 5 bases at V and 3 bases at J, with 12 bases in the middle. The CDR3 is made up of 15 amino acids. Germline lookup yields CDR1 SGHTS and CDR2 YDEGEE. The CDR3 DNA follows: TGTGCCAGCAGTTTTGACAGTTTTGGGGCCAACGTCCTGACTTTC. It yields the protein CASSFDSFGANVLTF.

This clonotype was seen a few times. This chain links TRBV20-1 with TRBJ2-3; 8 bases agree with TRBD1. J was trimmed by 6 bases and V by 0 bases; bases with no gene match: 11. From germline, CDR1 is DFQATT and CDR2 SNEGSKA (reference sequence). The CDR3 totals 16 residues. This CDR3 is CSARDLSRGRWDTQYF. CDR3 nucleotides: TGCAGTGCTAGAGATCTAAGCAGGGGGCGTTGGGATACGCAGTATTTT.

The gene calls are TRBV4-3 and TRBJ2-1; 9 nucleotides match TRBD1. The CDR3 has 18 residues. In germline, CDR1 is LGHNA, CDR2 YSLEER. J gave up 5 bases and V 5 bases, and 16 bases lay outside the gene matches. CDR3 sequence reads: CASSKVSAGQGSDNEQFF. The CDR3 DNA reads TGCGCCAGCAGCAAAGTCTCGGCGGGACAGGGAAGCGACAATGAGCAGTTCTTC.